This record looks at one T cell receptor (beta chain) sequence and its context. It lacks a known antigen. No base-level quality is on record; no much larger clone is a single base apart. The study tested focal radiation therapy combined with CTLA-4 blockade (ipilimumab) in patients with chemo-refractory metastatic non-small-cell lung cancer. The source of the sample is a study of radiotherapy plus CTLA-4 blockade in lung cancer (dated by TCRdb to 2016 to 2019). In the study overall: Among the enrolled patients, about 20% had an objective response, and about 29% reached disease control.

Libraries were made using the immunoSEQ multiplex PCR assay. TCRdb took this table from immuneACCESS and kept in-frame rearrangements with V and J called. Such tables lack part of the clones; where checked against another copy, unresolved V genes explain under half of the gap, and the rest is unexplained. A total of 53,000 or so clones appear in this sample, about 88% of them only once. Jointly, the top ten make up 7.8% of the sample. The paper's findings and limits, for the study overall: Early dynamic changes in blood T cell clones, together with increased serum interferon-beta after radiation, were reported as the strongest predictors of response. After treatment with radiotherapy and ipilimumab, TCR clones that originated in tumors expanded in peripheral blood.

The source material was peripheral blood, sampled from a patient treated with radiotherapy plus ipilimumab. This clonotype was sampled from a human donor with non-small cell lung cancer whose response to radiotherapy plus ipilimumab could not be evaluated.

The DNA sequence is TGTGCCAGTAGCCCAACTAGCGGGGGGGACTACGAGCAGTACTTC. The translation is CASSPTSGGDYEQYF. The V gene is TRBV19 and the J gene is TRBJ2-7, with 13 middle bases fitting TRBD2. CDR1 LNHDA and CDR2 SQIVND are derived from the germline V gene (reference sequence). The V end gives up 6 bases and the J end 3 bases, leaving 5 bases in the junction not matched to a gene. The CDR3 contains 15 residues, cysteine and phenylalanine counted. Only the CDR3 DNA is retained, 45 bases long and in frame from the first base. This CDR3, with the reference TRBV19 and TRBJ2-7 proteins standing in past its ends, gives the full variable domain DGGITQSPKYLFRKEGQNVTLSCEQNLNHDAMYWYRQDPGQGLRLIYYSQIVNDFQKGDIAEGYSVSREKKESFPLTVTSAQKNPTAFYLCASSPTSGGDYEQYFGPGTRLTVT.